This TCR beta chain derives from a study of blood T cell repertoires in COVID-19. About the study: The United States, Italy and Spain supplied acute and convalescent COVID-19 samples.

Enrolment of Seattle patients took place during active infection, and they were followed longitudinally. Authors' methods: Quantification of nucleated cells was approximated via reference gene primer amplification. Method: immunoSEQ multiplex PCR; TCRdb's copy keeps in-frame clones and lacks some. From that table come the V and J calls and clone size; the DNA was used to work out D and trimming. Here the sample spans under 450,000 clones, around 91% being singletons. The V gene's germline CDR1 is SEHNR and CDR2 FQNEAQ (reference sequence). The CDR3 runs 16 residues. V lost 3 bases, J lost 3 bases, and 15 bases lay in between.

The chain is built from TRBV7-9 and TRBJ1-3, with D perhaps TRBD1 (5 bases). This TCR was recovered from a woman aged 40-49 years with COVID-19, enrolled during active disease. Sequencing was carried out using peripheral blood. CDR3 sequence reads: CASSFFGASSGNTIYF. CDR3 nucleotide sequence: TGTGCCAGCAGCTTTTTTGGGGCCTCGAGTGGAAACACCATATATTTT.